This is a list of T cell receptor beta chains from one sample in a study of CD8 T cells in ankylosing spondylitis. TCRdb re-derived calls from the 5' RACE reads in MiXCR, one entry per CDR3 protein. This sample has roughly 160,000 distinct CDR3 sequences; roughly 10% occur once, and the top ten carry around 16%. The source material was blood, either unsorted or a sorted T cell fraction (not recorded which). The origin of the receptors is a female donor with ankylosing spondylitis or in good health (not recorded which). Both conserved end residues are part of each CDR3. A D gene is named only where the DNA matches it firmly. Some rows have no size entry. The others give once, few or many, or a class for an expanded clone.

v_gene: TRBV27; j_gene: TRBJ2-1; abundance: few; d_gene: TRBD2; CDR3nt: TGTGCCAGCAGCCCCATAGCGGGAGGCAATGAGCAGTTCTTC; CDR3aa: CASSPIAGGNEQFF
v_gene: TRBV28; j_gene: TRBJ2-3; abundance: NA; d_gene: TRBD1; CDR3nt: TGTGCCAGCAGTTTGGACAGGGGGCCGGCAGATACGCAGTATTTT; CDR3aa: CASSLDRGPADTQYF
v_gene: TRBV7-9; j_gene: TRBJ2-1; abundance: NA; d_gene: NA; CDR3nt: TGTGCCAGCAGCTTTGGGATAGGCGAGCAGTTCTTC; CDR3aa: CASSFGIGEQFF
v_gene: TRBV20-1; j_gene: TRBJ1-1; abundance: few; d_gene: NA; CDR3nt: TGCAGTGCTAGAGATCGGGGACTGAACACTGAAGCTTTCTTT; CDR3aa: CSARDRGLNTEAFF
v_gene: TRBV4-3; j_gene: TRBJ2-5; abundance: few; d_gene: NA; CDR3nt: TGCGCCAGCAGCCAAGATCTACCGGCTTCACTACAAGAGACCCAGTACTTC; CDR3aa: CASSQDLPASLQETQYF
v_gene: TRBV5-5; j_gene: TRBJ2-6; abundance: NA; d_gene: NA; CDR3nt: TGTGCCAGCAGCGTTCGGGACTTCCAGCCCAACGTCCTGACTTTC; CDR3aa: CASSVRDFQPNVLTF
v_gene: TRBV3-1; j_gene: TRBJ2-2; abundance: many; d_gene: TRBD1; CDR3nt: TGTGCCAGCAGGAGTCCGACAGGGGACACCGGGGAGCTGTTTTTT; CDR3aa: CASRSPTGDTGELFF
v_gene: TRBV20-1; j_gene: TRBJ2-2; abundance: few; d_gene: NA; CDR3nt: TGCAGTGCCCCCTCAGCGAACACCGGGGAGCTGTTTTTT; CDR3aa: CSAPSANTGELFF
v_gene: TRBV7-9; j_gene: TRBJ2-7; abundance: few; d_gene: TRBD1; CDR3nt: TGTGCCAGCAGCTTGGACAGGTCTAAACATTACGAGCAGTACTTC; CDR3aa: CASSLDRSKHYEQYF
v_gene: TRBV7-2; j_gene: TRBJ2-7; abundance: NA; d_gene: TRBD2; CDR3nt: TGTGCCAGCAGCTCTGGGACTAGCGGGGGCCAGTACTTC; CDR3aa: CASSSGTSGGQYF
v_gene: TRBV5-5; j_gene: TRBJ2-5; abundance: few; d_gene: TRBD1; CDR3nt: TGTGCCAGCAGCTTGGGGGACAGTCAAGAGACCCAGTACTTC; CDR3aa: CASSLGDSQETQYF
v_gene: TRBV25-1; j_gene: TRBJ2-5; abundance: NA; d_gene: NA; CDR3nt: TGTGCCAGCAGGTACTCCGGGCAAGAGACCCAGTACTTC; CDR3aa: CASRYSGQETQYF
v_gene: TRBV27; j_gene: TRBJ2-3; abundance: NA; d_gene: TRBD1; CDR3nt: TGTGCCAGCAGTCGGACAGGGGTTGGCGATACGCAGTATTTT; CDR3aa: CASSRTGVGDTQYF
v_gene: TRBV7-9; j_gene: TRBJ1-2; abundance: NA; d_gene: NA; CDR3nt: TGTGCCAGCAGCCAGCAGGGAAGTGGCTATGGCTACACCTTC; CDR3aa: CASSQQGSGYGYTF
v_gene: TRBV7-9; j_gene: TRBJ2-7; abundance: many; d_gene: NA; CDR3nt: TGTGCATCGCGTAGAGCAGGGGAAAGGTCCTACGAGCAGTACTTC; CDR3aa: CASRRAGERSYEQYF
v_gene: TRBV24-1; j_gene: TRBJ1-2; abundance: many; d_gene: NA; CDR3nt: TGTGCCACCAGTGATTCGACGCAGGGTGGCTACACCTTC; CDR3aa: CATSDSTQGGYTF
v_gene: TRBV6-5; j_gene: TRBJ2-5; abundance: few; d_gene: NA; CDR3nt: TGTGCCAGCAGTTACGGTTCTAGCCGAGAGACCCAGTACTTC; CDR3aa: CASSYGSSRETQYF
v_gene: TRBV24-1; j_gene: TRBJ2-2; abundance: NA; d_gene: NA; CDR3nt: TGTGCCACCAGTGATTTATACTCCGACGCCGGGGAGCTGTTTTTT; CDR3aa: CATSDLYSDAGELFF
v_gene: TRBV24-1; j_gene: TRBJ2-5; abundance: many; d_gene: NA; CDR3nt: TGTGCCACCAGTGATTCGATGGACGCCCAAGAGACCCAGTACTTC; CDR3aa: CATSDSMDAQETQYF